These T cell receptor beta chains were read from a single sample in a study of blood T cells in healthy people across ages. From the 5' RACE reads, TCRdb called clonotypes with MiXCR, one entry per CDR3 protein. This sample has 1.5 million to 1.9 million distinct CDR3 sequences, with roughly 43% found just once. Sequenced input: blood. These receptors were collected from a woman aged 18-29 years in good health. Both conserved end residues are part of each CDR3. D genes are given only for firm matches. Size is stated for part of the rows, as once, few or many counts, or as a class when the clone is expanded.

len	d_gene	v_gene	abundance	j_gene	CDR3aa	CDR3nt
16	-	TRBV4-3	-	TRBJ2-2	CASSQDGGGLAGELFF	TGCGCCAGCAGCCAAGATGGAGGGGGCCTAGCCGGGGAGCTGTTTTTT
13	-	TRBV6-6	few	TRBJ2-1	CASSDSTLDEQFF	TGTGCCAGCAGTGACTCCACATTGGATGAACAGTTCTTC
15	-	TRBV18	few	TRBJ2-4	CASSETGQAAGQQYF	TGTGCCAGCTCAGAGACTGGACAGGCGGCGGGACAGCAGTACTTC
18	TRBD2	TRBV7-6	-	TRBJ2-1	CASSDITKGRLARGEQFF	TGTGCCAGCAGCGATATTACGAAGGGGAGACTAGCTCGAGGAGAGCAGTTCTTC
16	-	TRBV20-1	-	TRBJ1-2	CSGYGGPSAPNYGYTF	TGCAGTGGCTACGGAGGGCCGTCAGCACCTAACTATGGCTACACCTTC
16	TRBD1	TRBV12-3/TRBV12-4	-	TRBJ2-7	CASTRQGQGAYNEQYF	TGTGCCAGCACGAGGCAGGGCCAGGGGGCCTACAATGAGCAGTACTTC
18	-	TRBV10-3	few	TRBJ1-2	CAISESGTYRVANYGYTF	TGTGCCATCAGTGAGTCCGGGACATATCGGGTAGCTAACTATGGCTACACCTTC
15	-	TRBV4-1	few	TRBJ2-5	CASSHAFAGQETQYF	TGCGCCAGCAGCCACGCTTTCGCGGGCCAAGAGACCCAGTACTTC
19	TRBD2	TRBV3-1	few	TRBJ2-5	CASSPFGLGLAGGGETQYF	TGTGCCAGCAGCCCATTTGGACTCGGACTAGCGGGGGGAGGTGAGACCCAGTACTTC
12	-	TRBV7-2	-	TRBJ1-2	CASTAYNYGYTF	TGTGCCAGTACGGCGTATAACTATGGCTACACCTTC
15	TRBD1	TRBV9	-	TRBJ2-7	CASSDETGSSYEQYF	TGTGCCAGCAGCGACGAGACAGGGAGCTCCTACGAGCAGTACTTC
17	TRBD2	TRBV20-1	-	TRBJ2-1	CSARGVSGGGIYNEQFF	TGCAGTGCTAGAGGGGTTAGCGGGGGGGGAATTTACAATGAGCAGTTCTTC
13	-	TRBV10-3	many	TRBJ1-1	CAISGTVNTEAFF	TGTGCCATCAGTGGGACAGTGAACACTGAAGCTTTCTTT
11	-	TRBV10-3	few	TRBJ1-1	CATLGNTEAFF	TGTGCCACCCTGGGGAACACTGAAGCTTTCTTT
14	-	TRBV5-1	few	TRBJ1-1	CASQREYGNTEAFF	TGCGCCAGCCAGCGGGAATATGGGAACACTGAAGCTTTCTTT
13	TRBD1	TRBV12-3/TRBV12-4	few	TRBJ1-2	CASSPGTGVGYTF	TGTGCCAGCAGTCCCGGGACAGGGGTCGGCTACACCTTC
14	TRBD1	TRBV7-2	-	TRBJ2-7	CASSLDQGAEEQYF	TGTGCCAGCAGCTTAGATCAGGGGGCGGAAGAGCAGTACTTC
14	TRBD1	TRBV27	-	TRBJ2-3	CASIRRTGADTQYF	TGTGCCAGCATTAGGCGGACAGGGGCAGATACGCAGTATTTT
19	-	TRBV21-1	-	TRBJ2-1	CASTRESIAGGQNYNEQFF	TGTGCCAGCACCCGAGAAAGTATAGCGGGGGGCCAAAATTACAATGAGCAGTTCTTC
15	TRBD1	TRBV20-1	-	TRBJ1-5	CSARGTGGTQRPQHF	TGCAGTGCTCGGGGGACAGGGGGTACCCAAAGGCCCCAGCATTTT
16	TRBD1	TRBV7-2	-	TRBJ2-2	CASSLVVGQGTGELFF	TGTGCCAGCAGCTTAGTAGTTGGACAGGGCACCGGGGAGCTGTTTTTT
14	TRBD1	TRBV29-1	-	TRBJ1-2	CSVGGQEINYGYTF	TGCAGCGTTGGTGGACAGGAGATAAACTATGGCTACACCTTC
15	TRBD2	TRBV20-1	few	TRBJ2-1	CSAREPLAGINEQFF	TGCAGTGCTAGAGAGCCGCTAGCGGGAATCAATGAGCAGTTCTTC
11	-	TRBV29-1	-	TRBJ1-5	CRIVGLQPQHF	TGCCGGATAGTGGGGCTTCAGCCCCAGCATTTT
14	TRBD1	TRBV7-2	many	TRBJ2-3	CAGGQGGFTDTQYF	TGTGCCGGCGGACAGGGTGGTTTTACAGATACGCAGTATTTT
16	-	TRBV28	-	TRBJ2-7	CASSFPEGRVSYEQYF	TGTGCCAGCAGTTTCCCAGAGGGGCGGGTCTCCTACGAGCAGTACTTC
15	-	TRBV3-1	-	TRBJ1-2	CASSLLPGQNYGYTF	TGTGCCAGCAGCCTCCTACCGGGACAAAACTATGGCTACACCTTC
13	TRBD2	TRBV27	-	TRBJ2-1	CASSSAGGYEQFF	TGTGCCAGCAGTTCTGCGGGAGGATATGAGCAGTTCTTC
14	-	TRBV27	-	TRBJ2-7	CASSFSSGPYEQYF	TGTGCCAGCAGTTTCAGCAGCGGACCCTACGAGCAGTACTTC
14	TRBD1	TRBV6-6	-	TRBJ1-1	CASSYNRGQGEAFF	TGTGCCAGCAGTTATAACAGGGGGCAAGGTGAAGCTTTCTTT
15	-	TRBV20-1	-	TRBJ2-7	CSARDLRTPAYEQYF	TGCAGTGCTAGAGATCTTAGGACCCCGGCTTACGAGCAGTACTTC
13	-	TRBV11-2	-	TRBJ2-1	CASSSLHVGEQFF	TGTGCCAGCAGCTCCCTCCACGTAGGGGAGCAGTTCTTC
13	-	TRBV4-1	-	TRBJ1-2	CTSSQDWVYGYTF	TGCACCAGCAGCCAAGACTGGGTCTATGGCTACACCTTC
11	-	TRBV20-1	-	TRBJ1-6	CSAEHNSPLHF	TGCAGTGCTGAACACAATTCACCCCTCCACTTT
17	-	TRBV7-3	-	TRBJ2-1	CASSLKAVRGSYNEQFF	TGTGCCAGCAGCTTAAAGGCGGTCCGGGGCTCCTACAATGAGCAGTTCTTC
15	TRBD1	TRBV20-1	-	TRBJ1-1	CSAPPLLPGQLEAFF	TGCAGTGCCCCCCCCCTTCTCCCGGGACAGCTTGAAGCTTTCTTT
18	-	TRBV20-1	few	TRBJ2-3	CSARGGVSVAGSTDTQYF	TGCAGTGCTAGAGGGGGGGTTAGCGTCGCAGGGAGTACAGATACGCAGTATTTT
14	-	TRBV11-2	few	TRBJ1-2	CASSRNQGSDGYTF	TGTGCCAGCAGCCGTAACCAGGGGTCTGATGGCTACACCTTC
13	-	TRBV12-3/TRBV12-4	few	TRBJ1-2	CASRATGAYGYTF	TGTGCCAGCAGGGCAACCGGGGCCTATGGCTACACCTTC
16	-	TRBV5-5	-	TRBJ1-4	CASSLALAAGNEKLFF	TGTGCCAGCAGCTTGGCACTGGCGGCGGGGAATGAAAAACTGTTTTTT
13	-	TRBV7-3	few	TRBJ2-2	CASSWENTGELFF	TGTGCCAGCAGCTGGGAGAACACCGGGGAGCTGTTTTTT
15	-	TRBV10-3	-	TRBJ1-1	CAIGGTPLLNTEAFF	TGTGCCATCGGAGGGACTCCCCTCTTGAACACTGAAGCTTTCTTT
15	-	TRBV7-2	-	TRBJ1-2	CASSLAGHGLYGYTF	TGTGCCAGCAGCTTAGCGGGACACGGACTCTATGGCTACACCTTC
17	TRBD2	TRBV6-2/TRBV6-3	few	TRBJ2-1	CASSYPPGLAGYNEQFF	TGTGCCAGCAGTTACCCTCCGGGACTAGCGGGATACAATGAGCAGTTCTTC
16	-	TRBV7-2	-	TRBJ2-1	CASSQVGEAPYLRQFF	TGTGCCAGCAGCCAAGTCGGGGAAGCGCCATATCTTCGGCAGTTCTTC
11	-	TRBV25-1	-	TRBJ2-7	CASSGTRGQYF	TGTGCCAGCAGTGGAACGCGAGGGCAGTACTTC
18	TRBD2	TRBV3-1	few	TRBJ2-1	CASSWGLAGGPIVYEQFF	TGTGCCAGCAGCTGGGGACTAGCGGGGGGGCCCATCGTCTATGAGCAGTTCTTC
16	TRBD2	TRBV4-1	-	TRBJ2-5	CASSRNSGGQQETQYF	TGCGCCAGCAGCCGGAATAGCGGGGGCCAACAAGAGACCCAGTACTTC
17	TRBD2	TRBV24-1	few	TRBJ2-3	CATSDSSGSARTDTQYF	TGTGCCACCAGTGATTCTAGCGGGAGTGCACGCACAGATACGCAGTATTTT
13	-	TRBV6-5	-	TRBJ2-1	CASSYGPGGEQFF	TGTGCCAGCAGTTACGGGCCCGGAGGTGAGCAGTTCTTC
15	TRBD2	TRBV28	-	TRBJ2-2	CASSPGLAGTGELFF	TGTGCCAGCAGTCCGGGACTAGCGGGAACCGGGGAGCTGTTTTTT
15	-	TRBV4-1	once	TRBJ2-7	CASSVRGESSYEQYF	TGCGCCAGCAGCGTCCGCGGGGAAAGCTCCTACGAGCAGTACTTC
17	TRBD2	TRBV6-5	-	TRBJ2-7	CASSYRLRLAGDYEQYF	TGTGCCAGCAGTTATCGACTGCGACTAGCGGGAGACTACGAGCAGTACTTC
15	-	TRBV6-2/TRBV6-3	-	TRBJ2-1	CASSQRGGPRNEQFF	TGTGCCAGCAGTCAAAGGGGGGGCCCCCGTAATGAGCAGTTCTTC
15	TRBD1	TRBV15	-	TRBJ1-5	CATSTRTGDGQPQHF	TGTGCCACCAGCACCCGGACAGGGGATGGGCAGCCCCAGCATTTT